This TCR beta chain was profiled in a study of a mutant IDH1 vaccine in newly diagnosed glioma (dated by TCRdb to 2020 to 2023). Notes on the research overall: Patients were given eight vaccinations, in weeks 1, 3, 5, 7, 11, 15, 19 and 23, which matched visits V03 through V10. Before enrollment, patients had received standard therapy of radiotherapy alone, temozolomide alone, or radiochemotherapy with temozolomide; most received the combination. Vaccination started 4-6 weeks after radiotherapy alone, or was given together with temozolomide cycles in the groups whose treatment included chemotherapy. Peripheral blood was collected at six visits: V03 (baseline), V05, V07, V10, V12 and V13. The roughly 30 treated patients were 62.5% male and around 40% female, with a mean age of about 43 years. For exploratory analyses, roughly 25 treated patients had longitudinal TCRB deep sequencing done wherever samples were available. Beyond this particular receptor, the publication reports: Changes in the top peripheral T cell clonotypes picked up by TCRB sequencing did not appear to be linked to pseudoprogression. Across multiple MHC alleles, vaccine-induced immune responses were seen in more than 90% of patients. PBMC samples for TCRB deep sequencing were selected based on availability. The authors stated that sample limitations prevented analyses of patient blood samples from being reproduced.

V loses 0 bases of germline sequence and J loses 14 bases, and the interval between the two ends is 17 bases. Reading from cysteine to phenylalanine, the CDR3 counts 15 amino acids. The retained sequence is limited to the CDR3, 45 bases, with the frame set at the first base. Sequences MNHNY (CDR1) and SVGAGI (CDR2) are obtained from the germline V gene (reference sequence). The library relied on the immunoSEQ multiplex PCR assay. Following the manufacturer's protocol, the hsTCRB Kit was used to amplify rearranged TCR beta chain sequences. An Illumina MiSeq was used to sequence the TCRB libraries. As for the original processing: The proprietary platform of the kit vendor was used for demultiplexing, trimming and gene mapping. TCRdb carries this immuneACCESS record with in-frame sequences only. Its versions omit some clonotypes, under half of them owing to an unresolved V gene in the studies checked, with the rest unexplained. V, J and clone size are those of that table, while D and trimming were read from the DNA. In all, the sample holds tens of thousands of clones, and 75% to 90% of those were seen once. Of the sample, over 0.6% is held by the ten largest clones.

The sample's time point label, in plain terms: week 23, last vaccination. Each vaccine dose was 300 ug of a 20-mer mutant IDH1 peptide in Montanide, given subcutaneously with topical imiquimod. Newly diagnosed WHO grade 3 or 4 IDH1-mutant astrocytomas showing loss of nuclear ATRX were present in the donors. The samples were drawn from NOA16, a multicentre, single-arm, open-label phase I trial in Germany that tested a mutant IDH1 peptide vaccine in humans for the first time. Genomic DNA for TCRB sequencing was extracted from EDTA blood using the DNeasy Blood and Tissue Kit. As to this clone: What this receptor recognizes is not known. Nothing much larger sits one base from this clone, and base qualities are not available.

The source is a woman aged 45-65 years with glioma. The material was PBMCs, obtained from a glioma patient whose treatment included an IDH1 peptide vaccine. The chain couples TRBV6-6 to TRBJ1-6; a weak D assignment points to TRBD1 (5 bases agree). The base sequence is TGTGCCAGCAGTTACTCTCTGTCTCAACAGGCCACCCTCCACTTT. This gives the protein CASSYSLSQQATLHF.